The next 7 T cell receptor beta chains were all read from a single sample in a study of T-cell memory formation after mild COVID-19. MiXCR was run by TCRdb on the 5' RACE reads, yielding one entry per CDR3 protein. The sample lists 430,000 or so distinct CDR3 sequences; roughly 25% were seen once. Sequencing input: PBMCs or a T cell subset sorted from them (not recorded which). These receptors were taken from an adult woman who had mild COVID-19 (a few samples of this study predate the infection). Cell type and time point are not known.

The chain has TRBV12-3 or TRBV12-4 and TRBJ2-1; 8 nucleotides match TRBD2. V lost 6 bases to trimming and J lost 8 bases; unmatched junction nucleotides: 9. The CDR3 loop spans 14 amino acids. CDR3 residues: CASRGAGGAYEQFF. In nucleotides, the CDR3 is TGTGCCAGCAGGGGGGCGGGAGGAGCCTATGAGCAGTTCTTC.

This chain uses TRBV11-2 with TRBJ2-3; 11 bases are shared with TRBD2. The V gene's germline CDR1 is SGHAT and CDR2 FQNNGV. The CDR3 has 18 residues. V lost 0 bases and J lost 7; bases outside the gene matches: 12. DNA of the CDR3: TGTGCCAGCAGCTTAGAGCAATCCGTAGCGGGGGGGCGATATACGCAGTATTTT. Its translation is CASSLEQSVAGGRYTQYF.

This clonotype was counted between two and nine times. V gene TRBV24-1 combines with J gene TRBJ2-1; 9 bases line up with TRBD2. Germline assignment: CDR1 KGHDR and CDR2 SFDVKD. V shed 5 bases and J 5 bases; nucleotides not matched to a gene: 6. The CDR3 covers 15 residues. The CDR3 region has the DNA TGTGCCACCAGTGCGCGGGGGGGACTCGACAATGAGCAGTTCTTC. Its translation is CATSARGGLDNEQFF.

This chain connects TRBV6-6 to TRBJ1-6, with D unresolved. Deletions cut 10 bases from V and 0 bases from J, with 13 bases between. The germline V gene has CDR1 MNHNY and CDR2 SVGAGI (reference sequence). The CDR3 loop spans 15 amino acids. CDR3 loop: CATRTDGSYNSPLHF. The CDR3 coding sequence is TGTGCCACCAGGACCGACGGCTCCTATAATTCACCCCTCCACTTT.

This clonotype was detected a few times. V usage is TRBV7-6 and J usage is TRBJ2-7; TRBD2 matches 10 bases. In germline, CDR1 is SGHVS, CDR2 FNYEAQ. The CDR3 loop spans 14 amino acids. J gave up 7 bases and V 5 bases, and 8 bases lay outside the gene matches. CDR3 region: CASSPPAGGREQYF. CDR3 DNA: TGTGCCAGCAGCCCACCAGCGGGAGGGCGAGAGCAGTACTTC.

This clonotype showed up just a few times. The chain links TRBV7-7 to TRBJ2-3, with D tentatively TRBD1 (6 bases). This CDR3 has 13 amino acids. V gave up 6 bases and J gave up 4 bases, with 11 bases separating them. Germline V lookup: CDR1 SSHAT, CDR2 FNYEAQ (reference sequence). In nucleotides, the CDR3 is TGTGCCAGCAGGGACAGTCCTGCAGATACGCAGTATTTT. Its translation: CASRDSPADTQYF.

This clonotype turned up a few times. This sequence joins TRBV5-1 and TRBJ2-7; TRBD1 agrees at 7 bases. Trimming cost V 1 base and J 2 bases; bases outside gene matches: 3. This CDR3 is built from 14 residues. In germline, CDR1 is SGHRS, CDR2 YFSETQ. The CDR3 sequence: CASSLTGQAYEQYF. The CDR3 DNA reads as TGCGCCAGCAGCTTGACCGGACAGGCCTACGAGCAGTACTTC. The full variable domain, in which reference TRBV5-1 and TRBJ2-7 provide the parts outside the CDR3, is KAGVTQTPRYLIKTRGQQVTLSCSPISGHRSVSWYQQTPGQGLQFLFEYFSETQRNKGNFPGRFSGRQFSNSRSEMNVSTLELGDSALYLCASSLTGQAYEQYFGPGTRLTVT.